This TCR beta chain originates from a study of Ad26.COV2.S vaccination and SARS-CoV-2 variants. Study as a whole: A COV1001 Ad26.COV2.S trial-arm participant provided the sample. Study results and limitations: Individuals receiving vaccine had higher spike-specific TCR breadth than placebo recipients did.

Some clones are missing from TCRdb's copy, which holds only in-frame ones; the method was immunoSEQ multiplex PCR. The sample has about 400,000 clones, around 87% seen once. After removal of 5 bases from V and 6 bases from J, the junction contained 10 bases not matched to a gene. Germline V gene lookup returns CDR1 MDHEN and CDR2 SYDVKM. The length of the CDR3 is 15 residues. The treatment was: roughly 20 received Ad26.COV2.S at low or high dose, single or two shots; several received placebo; per-sample allocation not given. Material that was analyzed had been drawn on day 63 after the first vaccine or placebo injection. Aged 18-55 years, donor was enrolled in Boston in the early 2020s. Spike of the Wuhan-strain SARS-CoV-2 was expressed by an Ad26 vector, which formed the vaccine. Note on this clone: Its antigen is still unknown.

V and J are TRBV28 and TRBJ2-3; 8 bases are shared with TRBD1. The sequenced sample was peripheral blood, obtained in a trial of Ad26.COV2.S vaccine versus placebo. The TCR comes from a person aged 18 to 65 who received the Ad26.COV2.S COVID-19 vaccine or a placebo. The DNA of the CDR3 is TGTGCCAGCAGTGACCCAGGGGGCGCGGCGGATACGCAGTATTTT. Protein sequence: CASSDPGGAADTQYF.